This is a list of T cell receptor beta chains from one sample in a study of blood T cell repertoires in COVID-19. Clones were read by immunoSEQ multiplex PCR, and TCRdb kept only the in-frame ones, dropping some. The data show some 110,000 clones, 65% to 90% seen once. The sequenced sample consisted of peripheral blood. The receptors shown here come from a man older than 75 with acute or convalescent COVID-19. The conserved cysteine and the conserved F or W are not part of the CDR3 here. The D gene is left open where the match is weak.

d_gene	j_gene	v_gene	CDR3aa
.	TRBJ1-4	TRBV6-2/TRBV6-3	ASSYSPGDNEKLF
TRBD1	TRBJ2-7	TRBV5-1	ASSLLTGGRYEQY
.	TRBJ1-1	TRBV15	ATSSRVGFTEAF
TRBD1	TRBJ1-5	TRBV28	ASRNRGGNQPQH
TRBD2	TRBJ2-3	TRBV30	AWSKASGPTDTQY
.	TRBJ1-1	TRBV3-1/TRBV3-2	ASSLTGGARVTEAF
.	TRBJ2-2	TRBV6-5	ASTYTGLGGELF
.	TRBJ1-1	TRBV10-3	ATARGNTEAF
.	TRBJ1-2	TRBV7-9	ASSSIQGYGYT
.	TRBJ2-7	TRBV5-1	ASSLSSGARGYEQY
.	TRBJ1-1	TRBV28	ASSLAGYTEAF
.	TRBJ2-7	TRBV6-5	ASGWDNLMAYEQY
TRBD1	TRBJ1-2	TRBV2	ASSFPRDSYT
.	TRBJ2-2	TRBV19	ASSIGGVNTGELF
.	TRBJ2-3	TRBV7-9	ASSLQGGTDTQY
.	TRBJ1-4	TRBV28	ASSDRASGNEKLF
TRBD2	TRBJ2-3	TRBV7-9	ASSFAGLAGVTDTQY
TRBD2	TRBJ2-3	TRBV7-2	ASSLDGGSSTDTQY
TRBD1	TRBJ2-4	TRBV19	ASSTRGYIQY
.	TRBJ1-2	TRBV2	ASSVFQGNGYT
TRBD2	TRBJ2-3	TRBV7-9	ASSLGGREADTQY
.	TRBJ1-2	TRBV25-1	ASSGQLIYGYT
.	TRBJ1-1	TRBV6-2/TRBV6-3	ASSNSRVVTEAF
.	TRBJ1-6	TRBV5-4	ASSLGEGLTNSPLH
.	TRBJ1-6	TRBV5-1	ASSLPYASNSPLH
.	TRBJ1-2	TRBV7-8	ASSLAETYGYT
.	TRBJ1-5	TRBV28	ASSSLRGGSNQPQH
.	TRBJ2-5	TRBV28	ASRRTAQETQY
TRBD1	TRBJ1-4	TRBV7-9	ASSLVAGGNEKLF
.	TRBJ2-5	TRBV6-5	ASSYSAGREETQY
TRBD1	TRBJ1-4	TRBV18	ASSLGTERKLF
.	TRBJ2-7	TRBV6-5	ASTVVRGSYEQY
TRBD1	TRBJ1-2	TRBV28	ASSFGQVYGYT
.	TRBJ2-7	TRBV6-2/TRBV6-3	ASSYGAGSLFAEQY
.	TRBJ2-1	TRBV30	AWSVSGNNEQF